This T cell receptor beta chain comes out of a study of T cells in Graves' hyperthyroidism and ophthalmopathy (dated by TCRdb to about 2019). Regarding the study in general: Peripheral blood samples were taken at initial diagnosis, before any treatment was given. After sampling, hyperthyroidism patients received methimazole starting at 30 mg daily, and ophthalmopathy patients received high-dose intravenous methylprednisolone. In addition, the study compared T-cell repertoires in thyroid tissue and in blood from about 6 Graves' hyperthyroidism patients. The approximately 98 discovery patients were randomly divided into training and test sets at a 7:3 ratio. To identify distinguishing TCR V-J signatures, a discovery cohort of some 100 patients was used, comprising some 45 with Graves' ophthalmopathy and around 60 with stable Graves' hyperthyroidism. According to the paper, TCR Vbeta CDR3 sequencing was carried out on 120 to 150 peripheral blood samples, which came from more than 40 ophthalmopathy, 80 or so hyperthyroidism and 17 progressor patients. Prospective prediction of ophthalmopathy was tested in an independent validation cohort of some 20 hyperthyroidism patients and 15 to 17 patients who later progressed to ophthalmopathy.

In the ophthalmopathy patients, disease was moderately to severely active, with a Clinical Activity Score of 3 or more, a NOSPECS grade of 4 or more, and a duration of less than 3 months. Exclusion was applied to patients with uncontrolled infections, other autoimmune diseases, pregnancy or lactation. Clinical symptoms, serum thyroxine and TRAb, thyroid ultrasound, and orbital computed tomography formed the basis for the diagnoses. PBMCs were separated from roughly 10 ml of fresh peripheral blood using Ficoll-Paque density gradient centrifugation. Total RNA was extracted using Trizol reagent, and RNA quality was assessed on an Agilent 2100 Bioanalyzer. There are many counts of this clonotype. What this receptor recognizes is not known. No qualities accompany the bases; no much larger clone lies one base away. Study-wide conclusions, independent of this receptor: In cross-validation, a model built on a 13 V-J signature told ophthalmopathy apart from stable hyperthyroidism with 85% to 90% sensitivity and about 81% specificity, and in testing the same model reached 80%/75%. Sample size was not statistically predetermined, and blinding of investigators to group allocation was not performed. In validation, progression to ophthalmopathy was predicted by the model with 70.59% sensitivity and roughly 72% specificity, a median of approximately 6.5 months before onset. Most expanded thyroid clonotypes (frequency above 0.001) were also detected in blood, a finding suggesting that blood repertoires may reflect thyroid immune responses.

V sheds 5 bases and J sheds 3 bases, leaving 10 bases between their ends. From a lookup of the germline V gene, CDR1 and CDR2 are KGHSH and LQKENI. From cysteine to phenylalanine, the CDR3 is 13 amino acids long. Of all the DNA, just the CDR3 is kept, 39 bases in frame from base 1. The TCR beta CDR3 regions were amplified from the RNA transcripts. For the first round of RT-PCR on the TCR CDR3, the HTBI primer set was used together with the Qiagen OneStep RT-PCR kit. A second multiplex PCR round built the libraries, followed by size selection and purification. Libraries were sequenced paired-end with 100 bp reads on an Illumina HiSeq2000. Per the authors' processing: SOAPnuke was used to process the raw data, removing reads that contained adapters or uncalled bases, had a mean Phred below 15, or lacked an exact match to the constant primer or identifier. COPE v1.2.5 was used to merge high-quality paired reads, and clonotypes were defined as unique nucleotide sequences. MiTCR v1.1 was used to align the clonotypes against IMGT TRBV, TRBD and TRBJ reference segments. The analysis included only V-J combinations with a frequency above 0.0001, which together covered 99% to 99.2% of the repertoires. A TCS score was defined as the ratio between F50 (clonal expansion) and ExV (chaos), using BLOSUM62-based TCRdist between CDR3 peptides within each V-J. Welch's t-statistics and random forest reduced 450 to 600 V-J features to roughly 13, which were used in a naive Bayes classifier (R e1071). TCRdb trimmed the raw reads at Q25, called clones with MiXCR and kept productive beta chains. Merged by CDR3 protein, the rows form single entries marked with the most common genes and DNA. TCRdb, not the authors, supplied the V and J calls. This sample lists some 570,000 distinct CDR3 sequences; roughly 18% were detected once. Approximately 15% of the sample belongs to the ten largest clones.

Material for sequencing was blood. The chain was built from TRBV18 and TRBJ1-1, with an unclear D gene assignment. The receptor's source is a woman aged 18-30 years with Graves' ophthalmopathy. The sequenced DNA is TGTGCCAGCTCAGACAACAGAGACACTGAAGCTTTCTTT. This is translated as CASSDNRDTEAFF.